The rows below give T cell receptor beta chains drawn from one sample of a study of T-cell memory formation after mild COVID-19. MiXCR was run by TCRdb on the 5' RACE reads, yielding one entry per CDR3 protein. The table includes about 440,000 distinct CDR3 sequences, about 19% detected once. Source material: PBMCs or a T cell subset sorted from them (not recorded which). All receptors come from an adult woman who had mild COVID-19 (a few samples of this study predate the infection). Cell type and time point are not known. CDR3s include the opening cysteine and the closing phenylalanine or tryptophan. The D gene is left open where the match is weak. Size values are once, few and many counts, or a class for expanded clones, and some rows have none.

v_call,j_call,clone_size,d_call,cdr3_nt,cdr3_aa
TRBV5-1,TRBJ2-1,NA,NA,TGCGCCAGCAGCTTACAGTACTCCTACAATGAGCAGTTCTTC,CASSLQYSYNEQFF
TRBV6-5,TRBJ2-5,few,NA,TGTGCCAGTAGGGCCGCAGGTACCCAGTACTTC,CASRAAGTQYF
TRBV15,TRBJ1-5,few,NA,TGTGCCACCAGCAGAGATCGGCCAAGAAGCAATCAGCCCCAGCATTTT,CATSRDRPRSNQPQHF
TRBV7-6,TRBJ2-1,NA,TRBD1,TGTGCCAGCAGCCCAATCCAGGGGGTGAACAATGAGCAGTTCTTC,CASSPIQGVNNEQFF
TRBV5-1,TRBJ2-1,few,NA,TGCGCCAGCCGATCGGTGGAGTCCTACAATGAGCAGTTCTTC,CASRSVESYNEQFF
TRBV11-3,TRBJ2-7,few,NA,TGTGCCAGCAGCTGGACGGCTTACGAGCAGTACTTC,CASSWTAYEQYF
TRBV28,TRBJ2-7,NA,NA,TGTGCCAGCAGTTTATATGACAGTCTGACCTACGAGCAGTACTTC,CASSLYDSLTYEQYF
TRBV18,TRBJ2-5,few,NA,TGTGCCAGCTCACCACCTACCGGGACCCAGTACTTC,CASSPPTGTQYF
TRBV29-1,TRBJ2-6,NA,NA,TGCAGCGCCGGGACCCGCTCTGGGGCCAACGTCCTGACTTTC,CSAGTRSGANVLTF
TRBV15,TRBJ2-7,many,NA,TGTGCCACCAGCTCAGGGAGCGTGGGCGAGCAGTACTTC,CATSSGSVGEQYF
TRBV29-1,TRBJ1-2,few,NA,TGCAGCGTCCACCGGGACCCTGAGCCCTATGGCTACACCTTC,CSVHRDPEPYGYTF
TRBV4-1,TRBJ1-2,NA,NA,TGCGCCAGCAGCCACGCAGATAACTATGGCTACACCTTC,CASSHADNYGYTF
TRBV20-1,TRBJ2-7,few,NA,TGCAGTGCTCCCACCGTGACCACCGGGTCCACCTACGAGCAGTACTTC,CSAPTVTTGSTYEQYF
TRBV3-1,TRBJ2-3,few,NA,TGTGCCAGCAGCCATGGCACAGATACGCAGTATTTT,CASSHGTDTQYF
TRBV6-2/TRBV6-3,TRBJ2-7,NA,NA,TGTGCCAGCAGCCCAAATTACAGGTTGATCTCCTACGAGCAGTACTTC,CASSPNYRLISYEQYF
TRBV11-2,TRBJ2-3,NA,NA,TGTGCCAGCAGCTTAGATCTGAGGGGGACGCAGTATTTT,CASSLDLRGTQYF
TRBV7-9,TRBJ2-1,NA,NA,TGTGCCAGCAGCTTAGCAGAAGGGGGGCAGTTCTTC,CASSLAEGGQFF
TRBV5-1,TRBJ1-2,few,NA,TGCGCCAGCAGCTACTCCCCCGGGGGGAGCGTCCCCTATGGCTACACCTTC,CASSYSPGGSVPYGYTF
TRBV2,TRBJ1-5,NA,TRBD1,TGTGCCAGCAGTGTTGGGGGCCAACAGGGGTTCAATCAGCCCCAGCATTTT,CASSVGGQQGFNQPQHF
TRBV29-1,TRBJ1-2,NA,NA,TGCAGCGTGGGGGACAACTATGGCTACACCTTC,CSVGDNYGYTF
TRBV5-6,TRBJ2-5,NA,TRBD2,TGTGCCAGCAGCTTGGGCGGGAGTGAGGAGACCCAGTACTTC,CASSLGGSEETQYF
TRBV11-2,TRBJ2-7,NA,NA,TGTGCCAGCAGCTTAGATCAAGTCTACGAGCAGTACTTC,CASSLDQVYEQYF
TRBV20-1,TRBJ2-5,NA,TRBD1,TGCAGTGCTCCTAGACAGGGGGAAAGGGAGACCCAGTACTTC,CSAPRQGERETQYF
TRBV24-1,TRBJ2-5,many,TRBD1,TGTGCCACCAGTGATTGGACAGGGGGAAAAGAGACCCAGTACTTC,CATSDWTGGKETQYF
TRBV12-3/TRBV12-4,TRBJ2-3,few,NA,TGTGCCAGCAGCCTCGCAATTGCAGATACGCAGTATTTT,CASSLAIADTQYF
TRBV9,TRBJ2-7,few,NA,TGTGCCAGCAGCGTAGTTGGAGGGGCCCCCTCCTACGAGCAGTACTTC,CASSVVGGAPSYEQYF
TRBV7-9,TRBJ1-1,NA,NA,TGTGCCAGCAGCTCAGACTACGAAGCTTTCTTT,CASSSDYEAFF
TRBV11-1,TRBJ2-2,few,NA,TGTGCCAGCAGCTTAGCGCGGCTGAACACCGGGGAGCTGTTTTTT,CASSLARLNTGELFF
TRBV7-9,TRBJ2-7,many,NA,TGTGCCAGCAGCCAAGACAGTTTTGCTCCCTACGAGCAGTACTTC,CASSQDSFAPYEQYF
TRBV10-3,TRBJ1-1,once,NA,TGTGCCATCAGTGAGTCAAAGGGGGAAAGCACTGAAGCTTTCTTT,CAISESKGESTEAFF
TRBV5-1,TRBJ1-2,few,TRBD1,TGCGCCAGCAGAGATACAGGGGTGATCTATGGCTACACCTTC,CASRDTGVIYGYTF
TRBV12-3/TRBV12-4,TRBJ1-5,many,NA,TGTGCCAGCAGTTTTCGGGGGGCCAGCAATCAGCCCCAGCATTTT,CASSFRGASNQPQHF
TRBV5-1,TRBJ1-6,NA,NA,TGCGCCAGCAGCTTGGGGTGGAGTAGGGAAGCTTCACCCCTCCACTTT,CASSLGWSREASPLHF
TRBV6-5,TRBJ2-5,NA,NA,TGTGCCAGCAGTTACTCGCTTGTTGCAGAGACCCAGTACTTC,CASSYSLVAETQYF
TRBV6-5,TRBJ1-4,NA,NA,TGTGCCAGCAGTTACGGTCGGTATAATGAAAAACTGTTTTTT,CASSYGRYNEKLFF
TRBV2,TRBJ2-3,few,NA,TGTGCCAGCAGTGCAAAGGTCAGCACAGATACGCAGTATTTT,CASSAKVSTDTQYF
TRBV6-2/TRBV6-3,TRBJ2-7,few,TRBD2,TGTGCCACATCTAGCGGGACGCTGTACGAGCAGTACTTC,CATSSGTLYEQYF
TRBV18,TRBJ2-7,NA,NA,TGTGCCAGCTCACCCGCCGGGGGTCTCTCCTACGAGCAGTACTTC,CASSPAGGLSYEQYF
TRBV5-6,TRBJ2-1,few,TRBD1,TGTGCCAGCAGCTCTCCGGGACAGGGGGATGAGCAGTTCTTC,CASSSPGQGDEQFF
TRBV27,TRBJ1-2,NA,TRBD1,TGTGCCAGCAGTCCATCGACAGGGTTCAACTATGGCTACACCTTC,CASSPSTGFNYGYTF
TRBV7-9,TRBJ2-7,few,NA,TGTGCCAGCAGCAAGGAGGGACTGACCTACGAGCAGTACTTC,CASSKEGLTYEQYF
TRBV12-3/TRBV12-4,TRBJ1-5,few,TRBD1,TGTGCCAGCAGTTTATATGGCAGGGGGCAGCCCCAGCATTTT,CASSLYGRGQPQHF
TRBV29-1,TRBJ1-4,many,NA,TGCAGCGTTGAAGATCCGCGGGGGCGGGAAAAACTGTTTTTT,CSVEDPRGREKLFF
TRBV29-1,TRBJ1-4,NA,NA,TGCAGCGTTACAGTGTATGAAAAACTGTTTTTT,CSVTVYEKLFF
TRBV7-9,TRBJ2-7,many,NA,TGTGCCAGCAGCGTCCCGGGACTTCGCTCCTACGAGCAGTACTTC,CASSVPGLRSYEQYF
TRBV24-1,TRBJ2-2,NA,NA,TGTGCCACCAGTGATGAAGGGTATACCGGGGAGCTGTTTTTT,CATSDEGYTGELFF
TRBV12-3/TRBV12-4,TRBJ2-7,NA,NA,TGTGCCAGCAGTTTGGTTAACAACGAGCAGTACTTC,CASSLVNNEQYF
TRBV6-5,TRBJ2-2,NA,NA,TGTGCCAGCAGTGACAGGATCAACACCGGGGAGCTGTTTTTT,CASSDRINTGELFF
TRBV12-3/TRBV12-4,TRBJ2-7,many,NA,TGTGCCAGCAGTTGGTACTCGCTTAACTACGAGCAGTACTTC,CASSWYSLNYEQYF
TRBV18,TRBJ2-7,NA,NA,TGTGCCAGCTCACCGGGCCCCTCCTACCAGCAGTACTTC,CASSPGPSYQQYF
TRBV29-1,TRBJ2-5,few,TRBD1,TGCAGCGTTGAGGGGACAGGGCCTGTCGGAGAGACCCAGTACTTC,CSVEGTGPVGETQYF
TRBV5-6,TRBJ2-1,NA,TRBD1,TGTGCCAGCAGCACCGGGACAGGGTTCACCAATGAGCAGTTCTTC,CASSTGTGFTNEQFF
TRBV25-1,TRBJ2-6,few,TRBD2,TGTGCCAGCAGTGGGGGGGAGGGAAAATTATCTGGGGCCAACGTCCTGACTTTC,CASSGGEGKLSGANVLTF
TRBV6-2/TRBV6-3,TRBJ1-1,few,NA,TGTGCCAGCAGTTACTTAGGGGAAACTGAAGCTTTCTTT,CASSYLGETEAFF
TRBV5-1,TRBJ2-7,few,TRBD1,TGCGCCAGCAGCTCTCGCCCGGGACAGAGAAATTACGGGCAGTACTTC,CASSSRPGQRNYGQYF